The 18 T cell receptor beta chains in this list originate from one sample, sequenced in a study of control samples from healthy donors and cancer patients. Sequencing was performed with immunoSEQ multiplex PCR; in TCRdb, only in-frame clones are kept and a portion is missing. The data show 70,000 to 85,000 clones, 80% to 90% seen once. The material sequenced was PBMCs. These receptor sequences come from a man in his sixties with head and neck cancer.

This rearrangement joins TRBV2 to TRBJ2-7; D not certain. Looked up from germline, CDR1 is SNHLY and CDR2 is FYNNEI. The CDR3 is 14 residues long. V lost 6 bases and J 0 bases, leaving 12 bases between the germline ends. The CDR3 loop reads CASRADVISYEQYF. The DNA of the CDR3 is TGTGCCAGCAGGGCGGACGTAATCTCCTACGAGCAGTACTTC.

The CDR3 spells CAISEGRGELFF. The CDR3 nucleotides read TGTGCCATCAGTGAGGGTCGCGGGGAGCTGTTTTTT. The rearrangement joins TRBV10-3 to TRBJ2-2; D gene unclear. The CDR3 is 12 residues long. V lost 2 bases and J 7 bases, leaving 5 bases between the germline ends. Germline V gene sequence: CDR1 ENHRY, CDR2 SYGVKD.

This chain's CDR3 is CASSQAAGGLTYEQYF. Here the CDR3 DNA reads TGTGCCAGCAGCCAAGCGGCAGGGGGACTTACCTACGAGCAGTACTTC. V usage is TRBV3-1 (or the pseudogene TRBV3-2) and J usage is TRBJ2-7; maybe TRBD1 (7 bases). V lost 1 base and J lost 2, with 15 bases in between. The length of the CDR3 is 16 residues. CDR1 is LGHDT, CDR2 YNNKEL, per germline (reference sequence).

The V call is TRBV4-1, the J call TRBJ1-6; D remains unclear. Trimming took off 0 bases at V and 14 bases at J, with 8 bases between the two ends. The CDR3 consists of 12 residues. Germline loops: CDR1 MGHRA, CDR2 YSYEKL. The CDR3 nucleotides read TGCGCCAGCAGCCAAGATCGCAGAACCCTCCACTTT. This translates into CASSQDRRTLHF.

This clone has a handful of counts. The rearrangement uses TRBV15 and TRBJ2-7; TRBD1 matches 7 bases. The J segment lost 2 bases and the V segment lost 4 bases, leaving 5 bases of the junction unmatched. Germline lookup yields CDR1 LNHNV and CDR2 YYDKDF (reference sequence). The CDR3 is made up of 14 amino acids. The CDR3 sequence is CATSTNRGTYEQYF. The CDR3 coding sequence is TGTGCCACCAGCACTAACAGGGGAACCTACGAGCAGTACTTC.

The chain links TRBV5-8 to TRBJ2-1; the match to TRBD1 covers 7 bases. The CDR3 loop spans 15 amino acids. J was trimmed by 4 bases and V by 2 bases; bases with no gene match: 6. Germline values: CDR1 SGHTS, CDR2 YDEGEE. CDR3 coding DNA: TGTGCCAGCAGCTTCGAGGGACAGCCTTACAATGAGCAGTTCTTC. It yields the protein CASSFEGQPYNEQFF.

The chain recombines TRBV6-1 with TRBJ2-7; D not certain. In germline, CDR1 is MNHNS, CDR2 SASEGT. V gave up 1 base and J gave up 4 bases, with 11 bases separating them. This CDR3 contains 14 residues. CDR3: CASSEGVGSYEQYF. Here the CDR3 DNA reads TGTGCCAGCAGTGAAGGGGTGGGCAGTTACGAGCAGTACTTC.

The chain has TRBV28 and TRBJ1-1, with TRBD1 matching 10 bases. The CDR3 extends over 14 amino acids. Germline V gene data show CDR1 as MDHEN and CDR2 as SYDVKM. With 7 bases clipped from V and 3 bases from J, the junction kept 5 bases outside the gene matches. The CDR3 region has the DNA TGTGCCAGCACACGAGGACAGGGGGACACTGAAGCTTTCTTT. It encodes CASTRGQGDTEAFF.

This clone was observed a single time. The chain combines TRBV9 with TRBJ1-6; D gene unclear. The V gene lost 6 bases and the J gene lost 7 bases, with 14 bases spanning the gap. Per the germline V gene, CDR1 is SGDLS and CDR2 is YYNGEE. The CDR3 is 14 amino acids. The CDR3 nucleotides are TGTGCCAGCACGGCGGGAGGGCCAAATTCACCCCTCCACTTT. This sequence encodes CASTAGGPNSPLHF.

The rearrangement uses TRBV7-9 and TRBJ1-1; perhaps TRBD1 as D (5 bases). The CDR3 runs 12 residues. The germline gives CDR1 SEHNR, CDR2 FQNEAQ (reference sequence). Trimming pared 5 bases from V and 7 bases from J, leaving 11 bases between. CDR3 nucleotide sequence: TGTGCCAGCAGCGACAGAAACGGTGAAGCTTTCTTT. This sequence encodes CASSDRNGEAFF.

This clone came up once. V gene TRBV13 combines with J gene TRBJ2-1; D is undetermined. Trimming left V 2 bases short and J 5 bases short, with 10 bases between. Germline CDR1 reads PRHDT; CDR2 reads FYEKMQ (reference sequence). The CDR3 consists of 14 residues. Here the CDR3 reads CASSLRTFHNEQFF. The DNA for the CDR3 is TGTGCCAGCAGCTTACGAACGTTTCACAATGAGCAGTTCTTC. Looking up the rest from reference TRBV13 and TRBJ2-1 gives the full variable domain: AAGVIQSPRHLIKEKRETATLKCYPIPRHDTVYWYQQGPGQDPQFLISFYEKMQSDKGSIPDRFSAQQFSDYHSELNMSSLELGDSALYFCASSLRTFHNEQFFGPGTRLTVL.

The V gene is TRBV7-8, the J gene TRBJ1-2, with D possibly matching TRBD1 (5 bases). Per germline, CDR1 SGHVS and CDR2 FQNEAQ. The CDR3 is made up of 14 amino acids. Trimming stripped 2 bases from V and 4 bases from J, with 11 bases between. This chain's CDR3 is CASSLRQGSYGYTF. In DNA form, the CDR3 reads TGTGCCAGCAGCTTAAGGCAGGGTAGCTATGGCTACACCTTC.

This chain links TRBV4-2 with TRBJ2-1; tentative D call: TRBD2 (5 bases). CDR3 size: 15 residues. V lost 4 bases to trimming and J lost 4 bases, with 14 bases between them. Germline V CDR1 and CDR2: LGHNA, YNFKEQ. The CDR3 sequence: CASSLSTGDYNEQFF. CDR3 DNA sequence: TGTGCCAGCAGCCTCTCTACCGGGGATTACAATGAGCAGTTCTTC.

The chain recombines TRBV5-5 with TRBJ2-2; 9 bases are shared with TRBD1. The germline V gene encodes CDR1 SGHKS and CDR2 YYEKEE (reference sequence). V lost 4 bases, J lost 4 bases, and 2 bases stayed unmatched. The CDR3 runs to 14 residues. The CDR3 reads CASSPDRGTGELFF. DNA for the CDR3: TGTGCCAGCAGCCCGGACAGGGGCACCGGGGAGCTGTTTTTT.

The CDR3 sequence is CAITGPGLAGGKGNEQFF. CDR3 bases: TGTGCCATCACCGGACCGGGACTAGCGGGAGGTAAGGGCAATGAGCAGTTCTTC. This chain connects TRBV10-3 to TRBJ2-1; 15 bases are a match to TRBD2. Germline V gene data show CDR1 as ENHRY and CDR2 as SYGVKD. The trim removed 7 bases at V and 6 bases at J, leaving 13 bases unmatched. There are 18 residues in the CDR3.

The genes are TRBV7-8 and TRBJ1-1, with 8 bases lining up with TRBD1. This CDR3 has 15 residues. With 4 bases clipped from V and 5 bases from J, the junction kept 9 bases outside the gene matches. CDR1 is SGHVS and CDR2 is FQNEAQ in the germline V gene. CDR3 nucleotides: TGTGCCAGCAGCTCCACGACACAGGGGGGTACTGAAGCTTTCTTT. Translating gives CASSSTTQGGTEAFF.

The J gene is TRBJ2-5, the V gene TRBV6-5; D is ambiguous. V lost 6 bases and J 1 base, leaving 9 bases between the germline ends. The CDR3 sequence is 13 residues long. Germline V gene sequence: CDR1 MNHEY, CDR2 SVGAGI. The CDR3 nucleotides read TGTGCCAGCAGCTTAATCGCCCAAGAGACCCAGTACTTC. This encodes CASSLIAQETQYF.

The rearrangement uses TRBV7-2 and TRBJ1-2; D gene uncertain. Trimming took 2 bases from V and 3 from J, leaving 7 bases between them. Germline V CDR1 and CDR2: SGHTA, FQGNSA. The CDR3 has 13 amino acids. Here the CDR3 reads CASSLLADYGYTF. CDR3 bases: TGTGCCAGCAGCTTATTGGCGGACTATGGCTACACCTTC.